The source of this TCR beta chain is a study of blood T cells in healthy people across ages. Study-level background: Per every two T cells, about one barcoded beta molecule was captured by template switching. Study results and limitations: A roughly linear fall in TCR beta diversity per million T cells was seen with increasing age.

Primers used in a second PCR of about 6 to 12 cycles were a sample-barcoded 5' primer and a J-beta primer mix. Every cDNA molecule bore a tag from a template-switch adaptor containing 12 random nucleotides. Every sample produced at least 2.5 million CDR3-containing paired-end reads. TCRdb reanalysed the 5' RACE reads using MiXCR and keeps one entry per CDR3 protein. The data contain 1,800,000 or so distinct CDR3 sequences, about two fifths of them singletons. With respect to this clonotype: Its antigen remains unknown.

Trimming took off 3 bases at V and 4 bases at J, with 6 bases between the two ends. Germline V CDR1 and CDR2: KGHSH, LQKENI. The CDR3 extends over 13 amino acids. The chain links TRBV18 to TRBJ1-4; tentative D call: TRBD1 (5 bases). This receptor was identified in a human donor in good health. The sample was blood. CDR3 sequence: CASSPGLNEKLFF. The CDR3, as DNA: TGTGCCAGCTCACCGGGACTTAATGAAAAACTGTTTTTT.